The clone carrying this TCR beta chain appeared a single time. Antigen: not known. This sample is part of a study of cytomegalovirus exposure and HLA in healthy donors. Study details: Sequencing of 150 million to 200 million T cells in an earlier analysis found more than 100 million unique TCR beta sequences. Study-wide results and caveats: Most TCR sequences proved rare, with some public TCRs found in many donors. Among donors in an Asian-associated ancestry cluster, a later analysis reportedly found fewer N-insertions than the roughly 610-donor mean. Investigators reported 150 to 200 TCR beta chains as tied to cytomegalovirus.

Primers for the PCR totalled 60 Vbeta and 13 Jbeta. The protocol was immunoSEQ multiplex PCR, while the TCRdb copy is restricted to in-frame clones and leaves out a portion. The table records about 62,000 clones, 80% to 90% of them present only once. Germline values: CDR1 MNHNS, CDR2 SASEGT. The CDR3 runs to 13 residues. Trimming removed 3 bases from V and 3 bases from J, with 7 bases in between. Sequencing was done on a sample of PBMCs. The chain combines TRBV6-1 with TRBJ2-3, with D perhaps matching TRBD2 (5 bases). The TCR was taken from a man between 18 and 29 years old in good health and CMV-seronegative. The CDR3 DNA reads TGTGCCAGCAGTGATACTAGGACAGATACGCAGTATTTT. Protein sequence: CASSDTRTDTQYF.